Below, 7 T cell receptor beta chains from the same sample are listed, as sequenced in a study of blood T cell repertoires in COVID-19. Sequenced by immunoSEQ multiplex PCR; TCRdb stores in-frame clones only, minus some. The repertoire holds about 52,000 clones, with roughly 87% as singletons. The material sequenced was peripheral blood. The receptors derive from a human donor with active COVID-19. The donor label of this sample is uncertain.

This clone was detected only a few times. The V and J genes are TRBV7-2 and TRBJ2-2; 9 positions agree with TRBD1. This CDR3 is 14 amino acids long. Trimming cost V 7 bases and J 8 bases; bases outside gene matches: 8. CDR1 SGHTA and CDR2 FQGNSA come from the germline V gene. The DNA for the CDR3 is TGTGCCAGCACCCGGGACAGGGTTGCGGGGGAGCTGTTTTTT. Its translation is CASTRDRVAGELFF.

This chain uses TRBV7-6 with TRBJ2-1; 15 positions agree with TRBD2. CDR1 is SGHVS and CDR2 is FNYEAQ in the germline V gene. V trimming: 5 bases; J trimming: 16 bases; junction bases outside the gene matches: 9. This CDR3 is 14 amino acids long. This CDR3 reads CASSPRTSGGANFF. The CDR3 coding sequence is TGTGCCAGCAGCCCAAGGACTAGCGGGGGGGCCAACTTCTTC.

The V gene is TRBV9, the J gene TRBJ2-2, with 9 bases matching TRBD1. The CDR3 has 16 amino acids. The ends lost 4 bases at V and 6 bases at J; junction bases unmatched: 10. Looked up from germline, CDR1 is SGDLS and CDR2 is YYNGEE. The CDR3: CASSPRTGDYAGELFF. The CDR3 DNA sequence: TGTGCCAGCAGCCCCCGGACAGGGGATTATGCCGGGGAGCTGTTTTTT.

The chain is built from TRBV7-3 and TRBJ1-3; 7 bases fit TRBD1. The CDR3 length is 16 residues. The germline gives CDR1 SGHTA, CDR2 FQGTGA. Losses at the gene ends were 7 bases for V and 1 base for J; bases not matched to a gene: 10. CDR3 sequence reads: CASNTGTELSGNTIYF. DNA of the CDR3: TGTGCCAGCAATACCGGGACAGAACTTTCTGGAAACACCATATATTTT.

The CDR3: CASSYFEGGGYTF. CDR3 DNA: TGTGCCAGCAGTTACTTTGAGGGCGGTGGCTACACCTTC. The chain is built from TRBV6-2 or TRBV6-3 and TRBJ1-2; D unclear. The CDR3 has 13 residues. Germline V CDR1 and CDR2: MNHEY, SVGEGT. V was pared by 1 base and J by 7 bases, with 10 bases between.

This clone was recorded only once. This chain joins TRBV25-1 and TRBJ2-2, with 8 bases lining up with TRBD2. V lost 3 bases, J lost 6 bases, and 3 bases stayed unmatched. The CDR3 has 14 residues. The germline gives CDR1 MGHDK, CDR2 SYGVNS. In nucleotides, the CDR3 is TGTGCCAGCAGTGATGGGCGGGGGGCCGGGGAGCTGTTTTTT. Encoded protein: CASSDGRGAGELFF. The full variable domain, rest sourced from reference TRBV25-1 and TRBJ2-2, is EADIYQTPRYLVIGTGKKITLECSQTMGHDKMYWYQQDPGMELHLIHYSYGVNSTEKGDLSSESTVSRIRTEHFPLTLESARPSHTSQYLCASSDGRGAGELFFGEGSRLTVL.

The chain joins TRBV4-3 to TRBJ2-7, with D perhaps TRBD2 (6 bases). Trimming removed 2 bases from V and 3 bases from J, with 14 bases in between. This CDR3 is 15 amino acids long. Germline CDR1 LGHNA, CDR2 YSLEER. CDR3 sequence: CASSQYGGLGYEQYF. CDR3 bases: TGCGCCAGCAGCCAATACGGGGGACTCGGCTACGAGCAGTACTTC.